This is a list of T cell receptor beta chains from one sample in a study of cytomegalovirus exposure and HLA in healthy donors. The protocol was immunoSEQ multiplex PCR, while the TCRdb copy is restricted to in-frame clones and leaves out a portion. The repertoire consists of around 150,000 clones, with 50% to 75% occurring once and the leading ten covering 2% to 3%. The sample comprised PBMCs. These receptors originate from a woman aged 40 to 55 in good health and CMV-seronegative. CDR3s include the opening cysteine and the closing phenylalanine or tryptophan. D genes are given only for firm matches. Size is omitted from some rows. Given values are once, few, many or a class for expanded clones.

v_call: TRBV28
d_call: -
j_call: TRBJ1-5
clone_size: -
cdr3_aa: CASSVDRSLIPSNQPQHF
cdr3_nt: TGTGCCAGCAGTGTCGACAGGTCCTTAATCCCTAGCAATCAGCCCCAGCATTTT

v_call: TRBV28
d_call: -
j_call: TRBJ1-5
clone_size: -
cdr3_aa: CASSLSGPSNQPQHF
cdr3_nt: TGTGCCAGCAGTTTATCAGGGCCAAGCAATCAGCCCCAGCATTTT

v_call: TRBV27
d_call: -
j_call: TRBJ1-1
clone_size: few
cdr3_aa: CASSLAGNTEAFF
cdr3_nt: TGTGCCAGCAGTTTGGCAGGCAACACTGAAGCTTTCTTT

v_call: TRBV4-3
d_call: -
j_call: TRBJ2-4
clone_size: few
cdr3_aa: CASSQDLLGSAKNIQYF
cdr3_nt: TGCGCCAGCAGCCAAGATCTCCTAGGCAGCGCCAAAAACATTCAGTACTTC

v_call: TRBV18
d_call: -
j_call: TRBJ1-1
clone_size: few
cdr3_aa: CASLGAMNTEAFF
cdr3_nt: TGTGCCAGCTTAGGGGCTATGAACACTGAAGCTTTCTTT

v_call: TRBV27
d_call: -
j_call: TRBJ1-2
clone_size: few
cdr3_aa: CASKQVPDPANYGYTF
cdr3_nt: TGTGCCAGCAAACAGGTCCCTGACCCGGCTAACTATGGCTACACCTTC

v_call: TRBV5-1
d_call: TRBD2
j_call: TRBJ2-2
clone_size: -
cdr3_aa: CASSVTSGGAGELFF
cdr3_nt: TGCGCCAGCAGCGTGACTAGCGGGGGGGCCGGGGAGCTGTTTTTT

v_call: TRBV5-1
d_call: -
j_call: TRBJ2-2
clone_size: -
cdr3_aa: CASSTTGNTGELFF
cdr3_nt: TGCGCCAGCAGTACGACAGGGAACACCGGGGAGCTGTTTTTT

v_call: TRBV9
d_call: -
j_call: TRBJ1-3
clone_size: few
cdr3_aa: CASSVDSGNTIYF
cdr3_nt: TGTGCCAGCAGCGTAGACTCGGGAAACACCATATATTTT

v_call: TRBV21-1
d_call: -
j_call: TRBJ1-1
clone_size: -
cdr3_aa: CASSFPGTGRDTEAFF
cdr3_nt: TGTGCCAGCAGCTTCCCCGGGACAGGGAGGGACACTGAAGCTTTCTTT

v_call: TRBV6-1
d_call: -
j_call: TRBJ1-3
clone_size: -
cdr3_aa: CASILASSGNTIYF
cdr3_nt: TGTGCCAGCATCCTCGCGAGCTCTGGAAACACCATATATTTT

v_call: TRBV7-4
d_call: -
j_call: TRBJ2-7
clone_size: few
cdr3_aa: CASSRGRSNEQYF
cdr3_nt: TGTGCCAGCAGCAGGGGCAGGTCCAACGAGCAGTACTTC

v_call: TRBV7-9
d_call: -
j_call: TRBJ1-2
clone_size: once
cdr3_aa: CASSLDRPEVLKGGGYTF
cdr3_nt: TGTGCCAGCAGCTTGGACCGGCCCGAAGTCCTCAAAGGGGGAGGCTACACCTTC

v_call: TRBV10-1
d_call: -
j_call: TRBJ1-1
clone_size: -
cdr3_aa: CASSLDPISTEAFF
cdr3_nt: TGCGCCAGCAGTCTAGATCCTATTTCAACTGAAGCTTTCTTT

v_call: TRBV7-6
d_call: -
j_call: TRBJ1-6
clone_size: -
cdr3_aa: CASSLTDSNSPLHF
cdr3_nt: TGTGCCAGCAGCCTGACAGATTCTAACTCACCCCTCCACTTT

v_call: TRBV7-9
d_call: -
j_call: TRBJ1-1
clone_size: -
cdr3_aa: CAGSLTQGLAEAFF
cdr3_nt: TGTGCCGGCAGCTTGACACAGGGTCTTGCTGAAGCTTTCTTT

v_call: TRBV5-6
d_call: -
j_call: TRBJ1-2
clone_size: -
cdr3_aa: CASSLAGVNYGYTF
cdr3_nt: TGTGCCAGCAGCTTGGCAGGCGTTAACTATGGCTACACCTTC

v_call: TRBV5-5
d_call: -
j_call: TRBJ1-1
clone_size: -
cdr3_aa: CASSLDRDTEAFF
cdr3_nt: TGTGCCAGCAGCTTGGACCGCGACACTGAAGCTTTCTTT

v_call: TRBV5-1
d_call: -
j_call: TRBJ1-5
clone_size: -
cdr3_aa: CASSPLTGQPQHF
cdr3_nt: TGCGCCAGCAGCCCGTTAACAGGTCAGCCCCAGCATTTT

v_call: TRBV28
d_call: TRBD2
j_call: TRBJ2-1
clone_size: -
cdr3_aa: CATGLAGGGSYNEQFF
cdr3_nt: TGTGCCACCGGACTAGCGGGGGGTGGTAGCTACAATGAGCAGTTCTTC

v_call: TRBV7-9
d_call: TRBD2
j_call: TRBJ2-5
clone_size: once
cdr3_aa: CASSGPGLALETQYF
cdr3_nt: TGTGCCAGCAGTGGGCCGGGACTAGCATTGGAGACCCAGTACTTC

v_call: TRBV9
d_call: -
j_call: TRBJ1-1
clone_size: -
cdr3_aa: CASSTTGSRNTEAFF
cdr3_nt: TGTGCCAGCAGTACGACAGGCTCTCGGAACACTGAAGCTTTCTTT

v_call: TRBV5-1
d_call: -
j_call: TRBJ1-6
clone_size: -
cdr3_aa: CASSPVLGSDSPLHF
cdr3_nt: TGCGCCAGCAGCCCCGTGCTGGGCTCGGATTCACCCCTCCACTTT

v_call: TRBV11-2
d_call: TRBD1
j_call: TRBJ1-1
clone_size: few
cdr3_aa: CASSLVLQGSTEAFF
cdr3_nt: TGTGCCAGCAGCTTAGTGTTACAGGGGAGCACTGAAGCTTTCTTT

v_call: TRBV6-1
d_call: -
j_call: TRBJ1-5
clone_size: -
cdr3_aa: CASSSDYNQPQHF
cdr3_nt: TGTGCCAGCAGTTCAGACTACAATCAGCCCCAGCATTTT

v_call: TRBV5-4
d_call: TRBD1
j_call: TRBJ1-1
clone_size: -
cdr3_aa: CASSWGQGDRPAFF
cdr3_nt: TGTGCCAGCAGCTGGGGACAGGGCGACCGTCCGGCTTTCTTT

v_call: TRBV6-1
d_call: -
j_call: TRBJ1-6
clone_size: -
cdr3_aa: CASSEIDRDNSPLHF
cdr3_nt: TGTGCCAGCAGTGAAATAGACAGAGATAATTCACCCCTCCACTTT

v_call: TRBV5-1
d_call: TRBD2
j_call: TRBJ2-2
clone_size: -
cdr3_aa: CASSQSTGTSVAGELFF
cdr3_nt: TGCGCCAGCAGCCAAAGCACCGGGACTAGCGTGGCCGGGGAGCTGTTTTTT

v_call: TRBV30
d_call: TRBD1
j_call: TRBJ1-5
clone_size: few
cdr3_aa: CAWSRPRQGYSNQPQHF
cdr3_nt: TGTGCCTGGAGTCGCCCGCGACAGGGCTATAGCAATCAGCCCCAGCATTTT

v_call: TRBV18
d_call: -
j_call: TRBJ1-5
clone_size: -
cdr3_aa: CASSLGGAGNQPQHF
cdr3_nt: TGTGCCAGCTCACTTGGGGGCGCAGGGAATCAGCCCCAGCATTTT

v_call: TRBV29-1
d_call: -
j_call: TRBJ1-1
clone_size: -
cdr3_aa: CSVHRLSDTEAFF
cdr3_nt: TGCAGCGTCCACAGACTATCCGACACTGAAGCTTTCTTT

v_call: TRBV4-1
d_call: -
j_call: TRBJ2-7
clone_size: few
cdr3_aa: CASSQGQAYEQYF
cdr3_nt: TGCGCCAGCAGCCAAGGACAGGCCTACGAGCAGTACTTC

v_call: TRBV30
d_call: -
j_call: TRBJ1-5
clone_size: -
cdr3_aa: CAWGGQYSNQPQHF
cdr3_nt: TGTGCCTGGGGAGGACAGTATAGCAATCAGCCCCAGCATTTT

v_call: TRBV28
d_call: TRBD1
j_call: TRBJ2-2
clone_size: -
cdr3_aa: CASSPDRADTGELFF
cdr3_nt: TGTGCCAGCAGCCCAGACAGGGCTGACACCGGGGAGCTGTTTTTT

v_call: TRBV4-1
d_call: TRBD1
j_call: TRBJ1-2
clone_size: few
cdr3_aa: CASSQRGTGTGIFLGYTF
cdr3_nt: TGCGCCAGCAGCCAAAGGGGGACCGGGACAGGCATTTTCCTCGGCTACACCTTC

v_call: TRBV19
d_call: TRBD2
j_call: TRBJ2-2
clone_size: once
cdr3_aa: CASSVLAGAPTGELFF
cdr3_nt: TGTGCCAGTAGTGTACTAGCGGGGGCTCCCACCGGGGAGCTGTTTTTT

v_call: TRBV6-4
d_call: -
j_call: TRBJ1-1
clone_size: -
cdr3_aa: CASSPTGRFNTEAFF
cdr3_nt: TGTGCCAGCAGTCCTACAGGCAGATTTAACACTGAAGCTTTCTTT